The 29 T cell receptor beta chains presented below share a single source sample, sequenced in a study of human T cells and chemical hapten exposure. Sample time point: patch test 3, about 24 weeks after DPC sensitization. Treatment specified: therapeutic diphenylcyclopropenone sensitization with weekly scalp DPC. TCRdb used MiXCR to reprocess the RACE reads, holding one entry per CDR3 protein. Here the sample spans about 160,000 distinct CDR3 sequences, approximately 30% being singletons. The material sequenced was whole blood, taken in connection with sensitization to the hapten diphenylcyclopropenone (DPC). These receptors were collected from a woman under 30 with alopecia areata. Some clones in this sample may be carry-over from other donors' samples.

The J gene is TRBJ2-5, the V gene TRBV12-3 or TRBV12-4, with D possibly TRBD1 on 5 matching bases. The ends were cut back, 5 bases at V and 7 bases at J, with 17 bases in the middle. The CDR3 spans 14 residues. DNA of the CDR3: TGTGCCAGCAGTCCCCGCGACAGAGTGGGGACCCAGTACTTC. It specifies CASSPRDRVGTQYF.

The sample holds a few counts of this clonotype. The chain is built from TRBV4-3 and TRBJ2-2; TRBD2 matches at 9 bases. The CDR3 totals 18 residues. J lost 5 bases, V lost 0 bases, and 10 bases had no gene match. Germline loops: CDR1 LGHNA, CDR2 YSLEER. CDR3 bases: TGCGCCAGCAGCCAAGATCGGGCCAGCGGGAGGAGGACCGGGGAGCTGTTTTTT. Protein product: CASSQDRASGRRTGELFF.

This clonotype was seen a handful of times. The chain carries TRBV4-3 and TRBJ1-2; 7 bases map to TRBD1. The CDR3 consists of 16 residues. Trimming at V came to 0 bases and at J to 2 bases, leaving 6 bases not matched to a gene. In germline, CDR1 is LGHNA, CDR2 YSLEER. CDR3 sequence (DNA): TGCGCCAGCAGCCAAGAGGGAAGAGGGGGCAACTATGGCTACACCTTC. Encoded protein: CASSQEGRGGNYGYTF.

J is TRBJ2-7 and V is TRBV2; TRBD2 matches 12 bases. The CDR3 has 16 residues. Unmatched junction bases numbered 4, after V lost 0 bases and J lost 4 bases. Germline V lookup: CDR1 SNHLY, CDR2 FYNNEI. CDR3 in amino acids: CASSEAGLAGLYEQYF. In DNA, the CDR3 is TGTGCCAGCAGTGAAGCTGGACTAGCGGGATTGTACGAGCAGTACTTC.

The rearrangement links TRBV3-1 to TRBJ2-7; 11 positions match TRBD2. Germline CDR1 reads LGHDT; CDR2 reads YNNKEL (reference sequence). Trimming took 4 bases from V and 1 from J; bases not matched to a gene: 6. The CDR3 has 16 residues. CDR3 sequence: CASSPHLAGGSYEQYF. The CDR3 DNA sequence: TGTGCCAGCAGCCCGCACCTAGCGGGAGGTTCCTACGAGCAGTACTTC.

The rearrangement links TRBV12-3 or TRBV12-4 to TRBJ2-1, with D possibly TRBD2 on 5 matching bases. The CDR3 is 13 amino acids. V dropped 4 bases and J dropped 6 bases, with 10 bases sitting between them. The CDR3 spells CASSSLGPNEQFF. The DNA for the CDR3 is TGTGCCAGCAGTTCACTAGGCCCCAATGAGCAGTTCTTC.

This chain connects TRBV6-2 or TRBV6-3 to TRBJ2-1; D may match TRBD1 or TRBD2 (5 bases each). The CDR3 is 15 amino acids. The V end lost 4 bases, the J end lost 4 bases, and 14 bases lay between the germline ends. Germline V CDR1 and CDR2: MNHEY, SVGEGT. CDR3 in amino acids: CASSWGSLGYNEQFF. In DNA, the CDR3 is TGTGCCAGCAGTTGGGGGAGTTTAGGGTACAATGAGCAGTTCTTC.

The chain uses TRBV20-1 and TRBJ1-3, with D possibly matching TRBD1 (6 bases). The CDR3 has 13 amino acids. V was clipped by 8 bases and J by 0 bases, with 11 bases between them. Germline V gene sequence: CDR1 DFQATT, CDR2 SNEGSKA (reference sequence). CDR3 residues: CSHGTYSGNTIYF. The CDR3 coding sequence is TGCAGTCACGGGACATACTCTGGAAACACCATATATTTT.

This clonotype was detected a few times. The chain employs TRBV4-2 and TRBJ2-7; D is unclear. V lost 0 bases and J 1 base, leaving 10 bases between the germline ends. The length of the CDR3 is 15 residues. Germline V CDR1 and CDR2: LGHNA, YNFKEQ. CDR3 sequence (DNA): TGTGCCAGCAGCCAAGAGGCCGGATGGTCCTACGAGCAGTACTTC. Translation gives CASSQEAGWSYEQYF.

This clonotype was found a few times. The V call is TRBV28, the J call TRBJ1-2; the match to TRBD1 covers 8 bases. Per the germline V gene, CDR1 is MDHEN and CDR2 is SYDVKM. The ends lost 5 bases at V and 2 bases at J; junction bases unmatched: 10. The CDR3 consists of 16 residues. The CDR3 DNA sequence: TGTGCCAGCAGTCCCTGGACAGGGCTCGGCAACTATGGCTACACCTTC. Protein sequence: CASSPWTGLGNYGYTF.

There are a few counts of this clonotype. The chain couples TRBV9 to TRBJ2-5; D possibly uses TRBD1 or TRBD2 (7 bases each). Germline V gene lookup returns CDR1 SGDLS and CDR2 YYNGEE. V lost 3 bases, J lost 4 bases, and 19 bases lay in between. This CDR3 region has 16 residues. This CDR3 is CASSGEGGTVAETQYF. In DNA form, the CDR3 reads TGTGCCAGCAGCGGGGAGGGGGGGACAGTGGCAGAGACCCAGTACTTC.

The rearrangement joins TRBV13 to TRBJ1-1; possible D gene TRBD1, 5 bases. The CDR3 has 15 residues. Looked up from germline, CDR1 is PRHDT and CDR2 is FYEKMQ (reference sequence). V was cut by 0 bases and J by 2 bases, with 10 bases left in between. The CDR3 coding sequence is TGTGCCAGCAGCTTAGGTGACAGAGGAAACACTGAAGCTTTCTTT. It encodes CASSLGDRGNTEAFF.

This clonotype has a handful of counts. V usage is TRBV29-1 and J usage is TRBJ2-5, with D unclear. The germline V gene encodes CDR1 SQVTM and CDR2 ANQGSEA. V lost 5 bases and J 0 bases, leaving 13 bases between the germline ends. This CDR3 has 14 residues. This CDR3 reads CSVRATGYQETQYF. The CDR3 nucleotides read TGCAGCGTTCGGGCTACTGGGTACCAAGAGACCCAGTACTTC. The variable domain in full, completed from reference TRBV29-1 and TRBJ2-5, reads SAVISQKPSRDICQRGTSLTIQCQVDSQVTMMFWYRQQPGQSLTLIATANQGSEATYESGFVIDKFPISRPNLTFSTLTVSNMSPEDSSIYLCSVRATGYQETQYFGPGTRLLVL.

The CDR3 region is CASSQDPVGNTEAFF. The CDR3 bases are TGTGCCAGCAGCCAAGATCCGGTTGGAAACACTGAAGCTTTCTTT. The rearrangement uses TRBV4-2 and TRBJ1-1; D call uncertain. The germline V and J ends were trimmed by 0 bases and 2 bases, with 10 bases remaining between them. Per the germline V gene, CDR1 is LGHNA and CDR2 is YNFKEQ. The CDR3 runs to 15 residues.

The V and J genes are TRBV6-2 or TRBV6-3 and TRBJ1-1; D is unclear. Per the germline V gene, CDR1 is MNHEY and CDR2 is SVGEGT. Deletions cut 5 bases from V and 1 base from J, with 14 bases between. The CDR3 is made up of 15 amino acids. The CDR3 DNA sequence: TGTGCCAGCAGTCCCCATTTGACACCGAACACTGAAGCTTTCTTT. Amino acid sequence: CASSPHLTPNTEAFF.

This clonotype was detected a few times. This sequence joins TRBV12-3 or TRBV12-4 and TRBJ2-2; no reliable D call. The V end was cut by 4 bases, the J end by 4 bases, with 10 bases between. The CDR3 has 14 amino acids. The CDR3 spells CASSSRRSTGELFF. CDR3 nucleotide sequence: TGTGCCAGCAGTTCTCGCCGATCCACCGGGGAGCTGTTTTTT.

In its sample, this clonotype was seen a few times. The gene calls are TRBV12-3 or TRBV12-4 and TRBJ1-3; D gene uncertain. The CDR3 is 15 amino acids. Trimming stripped 3 bases from V and 4 bases from J, with 13 bases between. Here the CDR3 reads CASSLIRGWGNTIYF. For the CDR3, the DNA is TGTGCCAGCAGTTTGATCCGGGGTTGGGGAAACACCATATATTTT.

This clonotype was seen a few times. V and J are TRBV6-2 or TRBV6-3 and TRBJ1-5; 7 bases are shared with TRBD1. J gave up 5 bases and V 6 bases, and 10 bases lay outside the gene matches. From germline, CDR1 is MNHEY and CDR2 SVGEGT. The CDR3 covers 15 residues. CDR3 in DNA: TGTGCCAGCAGCCCCGGGACAGCGACTTATCAGCCCCAGCATTTT. It yields the protein CASSPGTATYQPQHF.

This clonotype was seen a handful of times. V and J are TRBV29-1 and TRBJ2-3; 10 bases agree with TRBD2. V gave up 5 bases and J gave up 2 bases; unmatched junction bases: 7. CDR3 length: 15 residues. Per the germline V gene, CDR1 is SQVTM and CDR2 is ANQGSEA. The CDR3 nucleotides read TGCAGCGTTCTCCTAGCGGGGGCGTTCACAGATACGCAGTATTTT. It encodes CSVLLAGAFTDTQYF.

This chain links TRBV4-1 with TRBJ2-7; D call uncertain. Germline V gene sequence: CDR1 MGHRA, CDR2 YSYEKL. CDR3 size: 14 residues. V was clipped by 4 bases and J by 5 bases, with 15 bases between them. CDR3 in amino acids: CASSPLLRTHEQYF. CDR3 nucleotides: TGCGCCAGCAGCCCACTTTTACGGACCCACGAGCAGTACTTC.

This clonotype has more than one count but fewer than ten. The gene calls are TRBV7-2 and TRBJ1-1; D might be TRBD1 (6 bases). The V end was cut by 5 bases, the J end by 4 bases, with 14 bases between. This CDR3 has 14 residues. Per the germline V gene, CDR1 is SGHTA and CDR2 is FQGNSA. CDR3 nucleotide sequence: TGTGCCAGCAGCAAACAGGGCCTGGTCACTGAAGCTTTCTTT. Translated: CASSKQGLVTEAFF.

J is TRBJ1-5 and V is TRBV12-3 or TRBV12-4, with D unclear. The CDR3 contains 15 residues. Between the trimmed V and J ends, which lost 4 bases and 5 bases, there was a span of 15 bases. Written as DNA, the CDR3 is TGTGCCAGCAGTTCACGAAAACTAACCCATCAGCCCCAGCATTTT. Its protein is CASSSRKLTHQPQHF.

The V and J genes are TRBV6-5 and TRBJ1-1; 7 bases line up with TRBD1. Germline-derived CDR1 and CDR2 are MNHEY and SVGAGI. The CDR3 runs 14 residues. With V trimmed by 2 bases and J by 10 bases, 10 bases remained unmatched. CDR3 coding DNA: TGTGCCAGCAGTTACAGCACAGGGGCAGGGGCAGCTTTCTTT. As protein: CASSYSTGAGAAFF.

The chain links TRBV9 to TRBJ2-7, with D possibly being TRBD1 (6 bases). The germline V gene encodes CDR1 SGDLS and CDR2 YYNGEE. Trimming removed 0 bases at V and 2 bases at J, with 15 bases between. The CDR3 sequence is 16 residues long. CDR3 DNA sequence: TGTGCCAGCAGCGTAGATCCCCTACAGGGCGCCTACGAGCAGTACTTC. Translated, it gives CASSVDPLQGAYEQYF. Combining the CDR3 with reference TRBV9 and TRBJ2-7 gives the whole variable domain DSGVTQTPKHLITATGQRVTLRCSPRSGDLSVYWYQQSLDQGLQFLIQYYNGEERAKGNILERFSAQQFPDLHSELNLSSLELGDSALYFCASSVDPLQGAYEQYFGPGTRLTVT.

This clonotype was seen a few times. The chain couples TRBV5-1 to TRBJ1-6; 10 bases align to TRBD1. The CDR3 length is 15 residues. Germline V gene sequence: CDR1 SGHRS, CDR2 YFSETQ. Losses at the gene ends were 0 bases for V and 6 bases for J; bases not matched to a gene: 0. Here the CDR3 reads CASSLGTGGNSPLHF. CDR3 DNA: TGCGCCAGCAGCTTGGGGACAGGGGGTAATTCACCCCTCCACTTT.

The table lists this clonotype with a few counts. The rearrangement joins TRBV4-1 to TRBJ2-7; TRBD2 agrees at 7 bases. Germline V CDR1 and CDR2: MGHRA, YSYEKL. V lost 5 bases, J lost 2 bases, and 9 bases stayed unmatched. This CDR3 region has 15 residues. The CDR3 is CASSDIQRGTYEQYF. CDR3 DNA sequence: TGCGCCAGCAGCGATATCCAGCGGGGAACCTACGAGCAGTACTTC.

This clonotype has more than one count but fewer than ten. This chain joins TRBV5-1 and TRBJ1-2; TRBD1 matches 11 bases. Unmatched junction bases numbered 2, after V lost 0 bases and J lost 7 bases. The V gene's germline CDR1 is SGHRS and CDR2 YFSETQ. The length of the CDR3 is 14 residues. The CDR3 reads CASSLAGTGGGYTF. The CDR3 DNA follows: TGCGCCAGCAGCTTGGCCGGGACAGGGGGTGGCTACACCTTC.

A few counts support this clonotype. V and J are TRBV30 and TRBJ1-1; D perhaps matches TRBD1 (6 bases). The CDR3 spans 12 residues. V dropped 5 bases and J dropped 8 bases, with 15 bases sitting between them. Germline V gene sequence: CDR1 GTSNPN, CDR2 SVGIG (reference sequence). The CDR3 sequence is CAWARQVMEAFF. DNA of the CDR3: TGTGCCTGGGCCAGACAGGTAATGGAAGCTTTCTTT.

V usage is TRBV18 and J usage is TRBJ2-7, with TRBD2 matching 9 bases. The CDR3 covers 15 residues. Germline V gene lookup returns CDR1 KGHSH and CDR2 LQKENI. Trimming took 3 bases from V and 0 from J; bases not matched to a gene: 3. The CDR3 DNA sequence: TGTGCCAGCTCACCGCGGGGGGGGACCTCCTACGAGCAGTACTTC. Translated: CASSPRGGTSYEQYF.